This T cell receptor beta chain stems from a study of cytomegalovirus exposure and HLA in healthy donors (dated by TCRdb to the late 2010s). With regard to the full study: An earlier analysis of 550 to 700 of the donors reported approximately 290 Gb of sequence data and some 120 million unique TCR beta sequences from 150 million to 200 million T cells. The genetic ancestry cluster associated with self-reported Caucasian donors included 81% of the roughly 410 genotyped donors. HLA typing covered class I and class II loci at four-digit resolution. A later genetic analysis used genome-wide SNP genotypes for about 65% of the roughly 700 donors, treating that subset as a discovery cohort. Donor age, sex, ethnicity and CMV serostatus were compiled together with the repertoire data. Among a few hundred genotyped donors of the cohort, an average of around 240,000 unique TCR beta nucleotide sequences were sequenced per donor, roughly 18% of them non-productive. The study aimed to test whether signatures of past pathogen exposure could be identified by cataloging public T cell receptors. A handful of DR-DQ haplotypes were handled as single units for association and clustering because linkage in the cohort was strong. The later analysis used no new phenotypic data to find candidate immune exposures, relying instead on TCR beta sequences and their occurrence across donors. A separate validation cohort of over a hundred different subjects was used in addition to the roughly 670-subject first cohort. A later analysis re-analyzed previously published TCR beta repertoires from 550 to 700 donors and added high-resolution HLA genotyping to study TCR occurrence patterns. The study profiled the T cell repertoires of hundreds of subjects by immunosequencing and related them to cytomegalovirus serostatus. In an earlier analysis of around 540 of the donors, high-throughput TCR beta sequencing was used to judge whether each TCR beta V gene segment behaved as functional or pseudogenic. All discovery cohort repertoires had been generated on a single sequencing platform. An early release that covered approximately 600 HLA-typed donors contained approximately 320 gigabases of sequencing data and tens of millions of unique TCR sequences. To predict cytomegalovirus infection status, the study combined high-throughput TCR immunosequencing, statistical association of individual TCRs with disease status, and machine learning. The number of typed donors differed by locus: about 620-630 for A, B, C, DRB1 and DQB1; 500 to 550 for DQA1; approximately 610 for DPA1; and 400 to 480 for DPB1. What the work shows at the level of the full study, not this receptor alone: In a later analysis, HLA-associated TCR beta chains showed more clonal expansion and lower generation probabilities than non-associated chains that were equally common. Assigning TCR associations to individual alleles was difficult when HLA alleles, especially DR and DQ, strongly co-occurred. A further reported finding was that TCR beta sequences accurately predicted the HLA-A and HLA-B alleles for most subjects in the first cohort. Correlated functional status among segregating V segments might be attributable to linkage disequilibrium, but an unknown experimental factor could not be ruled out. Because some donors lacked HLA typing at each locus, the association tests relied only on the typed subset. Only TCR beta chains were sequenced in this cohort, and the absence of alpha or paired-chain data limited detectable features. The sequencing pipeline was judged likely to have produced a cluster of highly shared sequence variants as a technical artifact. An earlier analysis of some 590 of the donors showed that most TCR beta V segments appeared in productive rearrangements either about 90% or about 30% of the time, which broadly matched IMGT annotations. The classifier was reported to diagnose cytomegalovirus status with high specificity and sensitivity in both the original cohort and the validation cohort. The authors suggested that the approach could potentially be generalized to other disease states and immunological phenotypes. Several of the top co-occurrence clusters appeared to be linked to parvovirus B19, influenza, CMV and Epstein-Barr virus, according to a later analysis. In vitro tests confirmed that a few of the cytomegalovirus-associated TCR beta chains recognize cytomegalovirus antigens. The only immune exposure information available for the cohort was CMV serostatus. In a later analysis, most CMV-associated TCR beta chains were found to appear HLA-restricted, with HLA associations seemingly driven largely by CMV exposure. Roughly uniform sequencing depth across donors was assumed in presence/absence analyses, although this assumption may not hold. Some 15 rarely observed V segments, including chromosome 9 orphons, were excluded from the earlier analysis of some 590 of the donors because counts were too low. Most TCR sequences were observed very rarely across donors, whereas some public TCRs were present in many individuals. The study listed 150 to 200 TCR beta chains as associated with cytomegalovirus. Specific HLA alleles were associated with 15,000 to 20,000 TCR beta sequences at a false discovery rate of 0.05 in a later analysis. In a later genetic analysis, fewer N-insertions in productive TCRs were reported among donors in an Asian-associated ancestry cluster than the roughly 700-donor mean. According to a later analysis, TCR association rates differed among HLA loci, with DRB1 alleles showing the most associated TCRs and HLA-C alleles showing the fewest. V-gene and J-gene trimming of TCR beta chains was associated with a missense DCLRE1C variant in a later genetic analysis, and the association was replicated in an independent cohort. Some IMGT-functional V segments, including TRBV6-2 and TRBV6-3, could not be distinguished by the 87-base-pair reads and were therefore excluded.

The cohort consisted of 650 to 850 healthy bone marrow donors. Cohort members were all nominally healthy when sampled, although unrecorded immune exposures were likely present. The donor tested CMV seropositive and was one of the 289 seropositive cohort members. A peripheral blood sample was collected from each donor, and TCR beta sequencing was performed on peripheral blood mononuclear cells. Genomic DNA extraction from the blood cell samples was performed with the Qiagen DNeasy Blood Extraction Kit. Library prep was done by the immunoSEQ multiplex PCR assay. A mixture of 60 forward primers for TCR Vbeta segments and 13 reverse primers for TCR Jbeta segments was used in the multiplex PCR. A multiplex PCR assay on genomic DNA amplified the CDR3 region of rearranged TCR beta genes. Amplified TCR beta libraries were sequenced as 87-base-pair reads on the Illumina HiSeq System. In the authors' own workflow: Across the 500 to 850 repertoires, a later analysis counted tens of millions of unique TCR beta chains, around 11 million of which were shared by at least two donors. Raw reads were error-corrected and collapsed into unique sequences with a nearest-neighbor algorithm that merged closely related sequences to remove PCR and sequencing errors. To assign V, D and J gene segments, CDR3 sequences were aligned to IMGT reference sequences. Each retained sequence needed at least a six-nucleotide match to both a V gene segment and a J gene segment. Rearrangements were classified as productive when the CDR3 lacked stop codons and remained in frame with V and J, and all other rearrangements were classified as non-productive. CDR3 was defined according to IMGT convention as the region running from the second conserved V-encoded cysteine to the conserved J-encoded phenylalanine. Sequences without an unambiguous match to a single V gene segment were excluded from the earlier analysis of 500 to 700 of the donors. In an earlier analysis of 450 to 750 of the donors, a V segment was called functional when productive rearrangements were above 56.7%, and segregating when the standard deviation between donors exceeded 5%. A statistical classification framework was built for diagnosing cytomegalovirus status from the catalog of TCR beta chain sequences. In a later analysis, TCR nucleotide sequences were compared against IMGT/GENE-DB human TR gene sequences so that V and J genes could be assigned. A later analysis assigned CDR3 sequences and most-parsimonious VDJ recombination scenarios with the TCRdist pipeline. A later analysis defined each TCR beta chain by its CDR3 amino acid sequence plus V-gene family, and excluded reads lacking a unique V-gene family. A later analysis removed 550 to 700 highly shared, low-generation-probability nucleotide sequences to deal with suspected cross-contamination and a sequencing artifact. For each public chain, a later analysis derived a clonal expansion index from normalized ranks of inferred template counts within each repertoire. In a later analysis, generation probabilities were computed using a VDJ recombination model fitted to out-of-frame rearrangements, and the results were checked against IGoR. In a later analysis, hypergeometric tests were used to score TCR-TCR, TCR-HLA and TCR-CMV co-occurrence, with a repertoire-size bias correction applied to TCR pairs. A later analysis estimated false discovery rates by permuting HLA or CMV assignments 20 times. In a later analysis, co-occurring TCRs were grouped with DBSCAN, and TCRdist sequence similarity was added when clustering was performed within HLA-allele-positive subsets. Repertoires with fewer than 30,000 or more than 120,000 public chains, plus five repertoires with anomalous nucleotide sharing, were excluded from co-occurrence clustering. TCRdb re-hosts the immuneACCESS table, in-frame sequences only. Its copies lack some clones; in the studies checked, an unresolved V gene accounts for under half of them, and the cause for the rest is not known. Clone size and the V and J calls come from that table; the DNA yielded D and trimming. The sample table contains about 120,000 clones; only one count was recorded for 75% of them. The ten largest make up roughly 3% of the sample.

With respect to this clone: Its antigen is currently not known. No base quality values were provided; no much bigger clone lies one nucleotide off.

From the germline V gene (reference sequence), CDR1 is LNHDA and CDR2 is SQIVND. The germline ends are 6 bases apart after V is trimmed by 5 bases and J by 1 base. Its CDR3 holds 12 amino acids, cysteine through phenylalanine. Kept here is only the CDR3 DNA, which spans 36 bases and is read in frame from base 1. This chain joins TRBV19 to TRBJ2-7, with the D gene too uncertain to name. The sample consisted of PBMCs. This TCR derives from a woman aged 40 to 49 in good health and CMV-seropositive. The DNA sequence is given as TGTGCCAGTAGTGCGGAATCCTACGAGCAGTACTTC. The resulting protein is CASSAESYEQYF. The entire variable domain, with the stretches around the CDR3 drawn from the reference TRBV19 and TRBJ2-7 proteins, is DGGITQSPKYLFRKEGQNVTLSCEQNLNHDAMYWYRQDPGQGLRLIYYSQIVNDFQKGDIAEGYSVSREKKESFPLTVTSAQKNPTAFYLCASSAESYEQYFGPGTRLTVT.